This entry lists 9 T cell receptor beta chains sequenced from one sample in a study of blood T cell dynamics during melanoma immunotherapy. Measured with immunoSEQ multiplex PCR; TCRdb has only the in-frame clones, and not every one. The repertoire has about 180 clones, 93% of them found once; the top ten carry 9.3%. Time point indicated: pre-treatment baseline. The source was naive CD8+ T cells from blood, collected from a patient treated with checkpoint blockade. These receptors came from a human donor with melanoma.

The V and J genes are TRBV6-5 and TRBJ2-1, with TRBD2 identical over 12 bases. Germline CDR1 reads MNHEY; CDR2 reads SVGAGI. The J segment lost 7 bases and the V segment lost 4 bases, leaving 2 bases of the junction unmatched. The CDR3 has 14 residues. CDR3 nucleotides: TGTGCCAGCAGTTGGACTAGCGGGGCTAATGAGCAGTTCTTC. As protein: CASSWTSGANEQFF.

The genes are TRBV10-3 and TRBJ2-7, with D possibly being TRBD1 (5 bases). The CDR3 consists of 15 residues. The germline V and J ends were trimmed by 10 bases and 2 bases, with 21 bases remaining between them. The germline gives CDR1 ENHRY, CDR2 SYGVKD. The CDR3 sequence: CATAQGGYLTYEQYF. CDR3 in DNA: TGTGCCACCGCGCAGGGCGGATACCTTACCTACGAGCAGTACTTC.

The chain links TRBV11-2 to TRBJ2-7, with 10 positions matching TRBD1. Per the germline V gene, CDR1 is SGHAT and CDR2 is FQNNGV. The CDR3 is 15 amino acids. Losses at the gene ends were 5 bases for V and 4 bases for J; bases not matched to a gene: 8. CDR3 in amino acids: CASSVAPGQGYEQYF. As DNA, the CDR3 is TGTGCCAGCAGCGTTGCCCCGGGACAGGGGTACGAGCAGTACTTC.

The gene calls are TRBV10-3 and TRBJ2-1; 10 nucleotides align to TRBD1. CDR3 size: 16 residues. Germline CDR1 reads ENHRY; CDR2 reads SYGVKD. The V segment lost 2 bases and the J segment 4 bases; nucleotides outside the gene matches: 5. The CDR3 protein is CAISEARTGGYNEQFF. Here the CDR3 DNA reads TGTGCCATCAGTGAGGCGCGGACAGGGGGGTACAATGAGCAGTTCTTC.

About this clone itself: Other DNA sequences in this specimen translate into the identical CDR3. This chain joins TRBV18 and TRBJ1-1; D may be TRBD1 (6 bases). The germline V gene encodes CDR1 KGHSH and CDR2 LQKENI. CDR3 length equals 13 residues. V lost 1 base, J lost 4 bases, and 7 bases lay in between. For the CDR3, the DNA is TGTGCCAGCTCACCACAGGGGGGCACTGAAGCTTTCTTT. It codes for CASSPQGGTEAFF.

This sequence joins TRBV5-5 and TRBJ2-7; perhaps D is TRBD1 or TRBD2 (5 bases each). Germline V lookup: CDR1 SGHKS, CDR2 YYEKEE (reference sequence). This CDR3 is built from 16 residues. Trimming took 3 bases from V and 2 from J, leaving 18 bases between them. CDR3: CASSSLTGTMTYEQYF. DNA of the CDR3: TGTGCCAGCAGCTCCTTGACCGGGACGATGACCTACGAGCAGTACTTC. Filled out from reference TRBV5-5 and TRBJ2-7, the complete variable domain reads DAGVTQSPTHLIKTRGQQVTLRCSPISGHKSVSWYQQVLGQGPQFIFQYYEKEERGRGNFPDRFSARQFPNYSSELNVNALLLGDSALYLCASSSLTGTMTYEQYFGPGTRLTVT.

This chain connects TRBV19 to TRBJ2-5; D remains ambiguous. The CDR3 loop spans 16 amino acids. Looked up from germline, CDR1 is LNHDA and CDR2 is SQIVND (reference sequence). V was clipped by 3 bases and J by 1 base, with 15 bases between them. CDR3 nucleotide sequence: TGTGCCAGTAGTATTTCGGCCCCGGCCACCCAAGAGACCCAGTACTTC. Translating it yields CASSISAPATQETQYF.

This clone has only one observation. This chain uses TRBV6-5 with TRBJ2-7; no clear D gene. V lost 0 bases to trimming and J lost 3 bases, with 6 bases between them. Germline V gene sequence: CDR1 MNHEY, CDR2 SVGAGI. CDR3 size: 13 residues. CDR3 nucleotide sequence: TGTGCCAGCAGTTACTCTGTCCGCTACGAGCAGTACTTC. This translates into CASSYSVRYEQYF.

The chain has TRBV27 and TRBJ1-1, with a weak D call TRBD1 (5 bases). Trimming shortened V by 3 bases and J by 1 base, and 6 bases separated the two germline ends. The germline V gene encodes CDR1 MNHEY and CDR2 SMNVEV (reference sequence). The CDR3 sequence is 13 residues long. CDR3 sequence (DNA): TGTGCCAGCAGTTTGACAGAGAACACTGAAGCTTTCTTT. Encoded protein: CASSLTENTEAFF.